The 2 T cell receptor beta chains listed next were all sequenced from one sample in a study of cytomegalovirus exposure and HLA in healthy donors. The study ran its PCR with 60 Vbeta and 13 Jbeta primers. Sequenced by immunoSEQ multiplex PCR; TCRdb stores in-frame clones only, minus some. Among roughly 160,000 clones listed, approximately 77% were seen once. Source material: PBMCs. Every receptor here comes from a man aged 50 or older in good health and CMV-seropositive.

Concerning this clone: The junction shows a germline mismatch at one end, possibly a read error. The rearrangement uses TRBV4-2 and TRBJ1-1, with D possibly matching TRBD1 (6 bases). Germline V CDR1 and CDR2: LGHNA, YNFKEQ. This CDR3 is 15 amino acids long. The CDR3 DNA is TGTGCCAGCAGCCAAGATCAGGGGCTGAATACTGAAGCTTTCTTT. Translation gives CASSQDQGLNTEAFF.

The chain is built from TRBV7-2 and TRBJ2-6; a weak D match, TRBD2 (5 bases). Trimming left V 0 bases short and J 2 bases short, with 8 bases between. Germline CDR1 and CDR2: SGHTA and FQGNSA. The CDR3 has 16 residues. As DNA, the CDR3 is TGTGCCAGCAGCTTAGCTCCCGGGACTGGGGCCAACGTCCTGACTTTC. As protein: CASSLAPGTGANVLTF. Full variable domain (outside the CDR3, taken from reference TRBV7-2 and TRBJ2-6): GAGVSQSPSNKVTEKGKDVELRCDPISGHTALYWYRQSLGQGLEFLIYFQGNSAPDKSGLPSDRFSAERTGGSVSTLTIQRTQQEDSAVYLCASSLAPGTGANVLTFGAGSRLTVL.